This TCR beta chain was captured by sequencing in a study of CD4 T cells in relation to SARS-CoV-2 and coronaviruses. Before the COVID-19 pandemic, during about 2011-2018, CD4+ T cells were taken from unexposed donors. The cells were cultured for about ten days before CD4+ T cells were isolated. V was clipped by 3 bases and J by 1 base; unmatched bases: 13. The CDR3 consists of 17 residues. The V gene's germline CDR1 is DFQATT and CDR2 SNEGSKA (reference sequence). In the case of this clone: The antigen is undetermined.

Sequencing was performed with immunoSEQ multiplex PCR; in TCRdb, only in-frame clones are kept and a portion is missing. The table shows roughly 20,000 clones, with about 79% occurring only once. This sequence originates from a human donor in good health. Sequencing was carried out using CD4+ T cells from PBMCs, cultured in vitro. This chain uses TRBV20-1 with TRBJ2-3; 7 bases are shared with TRBD2. The CDR3 DNA reads TGCAGTGCTAGTCAGACGGGAGGCGGGTCGGGCACAGATACGCAGTATTTT. Its protein product is CSASQTGGGSGTDTQYF.